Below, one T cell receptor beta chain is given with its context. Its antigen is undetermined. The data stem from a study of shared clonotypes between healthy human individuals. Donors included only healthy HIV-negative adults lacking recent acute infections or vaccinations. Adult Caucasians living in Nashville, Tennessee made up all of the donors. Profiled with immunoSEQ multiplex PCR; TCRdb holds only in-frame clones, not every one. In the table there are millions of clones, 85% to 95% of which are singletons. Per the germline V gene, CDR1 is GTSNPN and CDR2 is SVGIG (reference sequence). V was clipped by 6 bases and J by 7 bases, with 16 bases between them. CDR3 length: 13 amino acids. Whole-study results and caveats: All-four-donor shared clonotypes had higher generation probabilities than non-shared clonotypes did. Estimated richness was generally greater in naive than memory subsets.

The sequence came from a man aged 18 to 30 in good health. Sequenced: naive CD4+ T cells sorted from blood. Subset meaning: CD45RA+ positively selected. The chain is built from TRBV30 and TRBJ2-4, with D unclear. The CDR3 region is CACIEPNNNIQYF. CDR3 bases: TGTGCCTGCATTGAACCCAACAACAACATTCAGTACTTC.